This T cell receptor beta chain was captured by sequencing in a study of OX40 agonist ivuxolimab in advanced cancers. Regarding the study as a whole: Among some nonresponders, normalized T-cell clonal expansion was also low. Both blood CD4+ and CD8+ T cells showed clonal growth by week 6 at 0.1 to 3.0 mg/kg.

Sequencing used immunoSEQ multiplex PCR; TCRdb keeps in-frame clones, though not all of them. This table has roughly 68,000 clones, roughly nine tenths appearing once. CDR3 length: 14 amino acids. Germline CDR1 and CDR2: MDHEN and SYDVKM. Trimming pared 5 bases from V and 6 bases from J, leaving 17 bases between. As concerns this clone: The target antigen is unknown.

The chain carries TRBV28 and TRBJ2-7; D not certain. The TCR originated in an adult with an advanced solid tumor such as melanoma, head and neck, liver or kidney cancer. The sequences come from CD4+ or CD8+ T cells sorted from blood, collected in a trial of the OX40 agonist ivuxolimab. The DNA for the CDR3 is TGTGCCAGCAGTCCACCCCCCCACGGGCGCGAGCAGTACTTC. Translating gives CASSPPPHGREQYF.